The 8 T cell receptor beta chains below were found in one sample sequenced in a study of shared clonotypes between healthy human individuals. The data were produced by immunoSEQ multiplex PCR, yet TCRdb's version contains in-frame clones alone and is incomplete. The sample consists of 2 million to 2.5 million clones, 85% to 95% of them appearing once. Sequencing was carried out using naive CD4+ T cells from PBMCs. Subset defined: CD45RA+ positively selected. The receptors were sampled from a man aged 18 to 35 in good health. Some clones in this sample may be carry-over from other donors' samples.

The chain is built from TRBV10-3 and TRBJ2-3; TRBD2 agrees at 7 bases. The CDR3 is 13 residues long. Germline V lookup: CDR1 ENHRY, CDR2 SYGVKD. V lost 2 bases, J lost 9 bases, and 5 bases stayed unmatched. The CDR3 spells CAISEEGGRTQYF. CDR3 bases: TGTGCCATCAGTGAGGAGGGAGGGCGGACGCAGTATTTT.

The chain uses TRBV18 and TRBJ2-7; D ambiguous. CDR1 and CDR2 from the germline V gene are KGHSH and LQKENI. Trimming took 2 bases from V and 2 from J, leaving 10 bases between them. The CDR3 spans 14 residues. CDR3 region: CASSPGVGAYEQYF. The CDR3 DNA reads TGTGCCAGCTCACCAGGAGTTGGGGCCTACGAGCAGTACTTC.

This clone is a singleton in its sample. At one of its ends the junction is not consistent with the germline gene, which may arise from a read error. The chain couples TRBV4-2 to TRBJ1-1; D perhaps matches TRBD1 (6 bases). CDR1 is LGHNA and CDR2 is YNFKEQ in the germline V gene. CDR3 length: 14 amino acids. DNA for the CDR3: TGTGCCAGCAGCCGGCGGGGGGCCCTTGAACCACGTCTCTTT. Translating it yields CASSRRGALEPRLF.

J is TRBJ2-3 and V is TRBV14; D call uncertain. The CDR3 sequence is 16 residues long. Germline lookup yields CDR1 SGHDN and CDR2 FVKESK. V lost 2 bases and J 12 bases, leaving 24 bases between the germline ends. The CDR3 reads CASSQMRPSAPELQYF. The CDR3 DNA follows: TGTGCCAGCAGCCAAATGAGGCCGTCCGCCCCCGAACTCCAGTATTTT.

The chain is built from TRBV28 and TRBJ1-2; TRBD1 matches at 12 bases. Unmatched junction bases numbered 6, after V lost 6 bases and J lost 4 bases. Per the germline V gene, CDR1 is MDHEN and CDR2 is SYDVKM. The CDR3 spans 15 residues. CDR3 protein: CASSRGTGGVYGYTF. The DNA for the CDR3 is TGTGCCAGCAGCCGAGGGACAGGGGGCGTCTATGGCTACACCTTC.

V is TRBV6-1 and J is TRBJ1-1; tentative D call: TRBD1 (5 bases). The germline V gene encodes CDR1 MNHNS and CDR2 SASEGT. The CDR3 sequence is 15 residues long. Trimming took 1 base from V and 4 from J, leaving 13 bases between them. CDR3 nucleotides: TGTGCCAGCAGTGAAGTTCCCGTGGGGGTCACTGAAGCTTTCTTT. Translating gives CASSEVPVGVTEAFF.

As to this clone: Other DNA sequences in this specimen translate into the identical CDR3. The chain carries TRBV28 and TRBJ1-1; no reliable D call. Looked up from germline, CDR1 is MDHEN and CDR2 is SYDVKM. The V end lost 2 bases, the J end lost 5 bases, and 6 bases lay between the germline ends. The CDR3 totals 12 residues. The CDR3 DNA reads as TGTGCCAGCAGTTTAAGCGGGACTGAAGCTTTCTTT. Amino acid sequence: CASSLSGTEAFF. The full variable domain, completed using reference TRBV28 and TRBJ1-1, is DVKVTQSSRYLVKRTGEKVFLECVQDMDHENMFWYRQDPGLGLRLIYFSYDVKMKEKGDIPEGYSVSREKKERFSLILESASTNQTSMYLCASSLSGTEAFFGQGTRLTVV.

The V gene is TRBV5-1, the J gene TRBJ2-7; 11 nucleotides line up with TRBD1. The ends lost 5 bases at V and 5 bases at J; junction bases unmatched: 6. Germline V CDR1 and CDR2: SGHRS, YFSETQ. This CDR3 is 14 amino acids long. The CDR3 loop reads CASRSGTGGNEQYF. CDR3 coding DNA: TGCGCCAGCAGGTCCGGGACAGGGGGTAACGAGCAGTACTTC.